Following are 18 T cell receptor beta chains from one sample sequenced in a study of blood T cell repertoires in COVID-19. Profiling relied on immunoSEQ multiplex PCR, and the TCRdb table lists in-frame clones only, not all of them. This table has about 90,000 clones, about 81% appearing once. The sample consisted of peripheral blood. These receptors came from a human donor in a cohort sampled during active COVID-19.

The chain carries TRBV4-2 and TRBJ1-2; 7 bases are a match to TRBD1. V dropped 8 bases and J dropped 2; count of bases not matched to a gene: 17. Germline loops: CDR1 LGHNA, CDR2 YNFKEQ. The CDR3 extends over 17 amino acids. The CDR3 protein is CASLESLGADRNYGYTF. CDR3 bases: TGTGCCAGCCTGGAATCCCTGGGGGCGGACAGGAACTATGGCTACACCTTC.

The sample holds a few counts of this clone. The junction departs from the called germline gene at one end, perhaps through a read error. This chain uses TRBV6-5 with TRBJ2-7; TRBD1 matches 9 bases. The CDR3 contains 12 residues. The germline V gene has CDR1 MNHEY and CDR2 SVGAGI. Written as DNA, the CDR3 is TGTGCCAGCAGTTCTATGGGGACAGGGACTTTCTTC. Its protein is CASSSMGTGTFF.

The rearrangement links TRBV6-1 to TRBJ1-1, with TRBD1 matching over 8 bases. Trimming took 0 bases from V and 4 from J; bases not matched to a gene: 1. The CDR3 length is 14 residues. CDR1 MNHNS and CDR2 SASEGT come from the germline V gene. The CDR3 region is CASSEARGLTEAFF. In DNA form, the CDR3 reads TGTGCCAGCAGTGAAGCCAGGGGGCTCACTGAAGCTTTCTTT.

This chain links TRBV14 with TRBJ2-7; 7 bases align to TRBD1. Germline lookup yields CDR1 SGHDN and CDR2 FVKESK. The CDR3 totals 16 residues. The ends lost 0 bases at V and 3 bases at J; junction bases unmatched: 8. CDR3 region: CASSQDRPGGIYEQYF. The CDR3 DNA is TGTGCCAGCAGCCAAGATCGCCCAGGGGGAATCTACGAGCAGTACTTC.

This clone was observed a single time. The genes are TRBV28 and TRBJ2-5; 7 bases are a match to TRBD1. From germline, CDR1 is MDHEN and CDR2 SYDVKM. The CDR3 sequence is 15 residues long. V was clipped by 6 bases and J by 4 bases; unmatched bases: 11. The CDR3 nucleotides are TGTGCCAGCAGAGAGGGGGCCGCCGCCGGAGAGACCCAGTACTTC. Protein sequence: CASREGAAAGETQYF.

CDR3 sequence: CASSLTRTGSAQFF. CDR3 nucleotides: TGTGCCAGCAGCTTAACCCGGACAGGTTCTGCGCAGTTCTTC. This chain connects TRBV7-2 to TRBJ2-1; TRBD1 aligns across 7 bases. The germline V gene encodes CDR1 SGHTA and CDR2 FQGNSA. The CDR3 has 14 amino acids. V was clipped by 2 bases and J by 12 bases; unmatched bases: 10.

This sequence joins TRBV9 and TRBJ1-3, with a possible D match to TRBD1 (5 bases). CDR1 and CDR2 (germline): SGDLS, YYNGEE. This CDR3 is built from 16 residues. V was cut by 0 bases and J by 1 base, with 11 bases left in between. This CDR3 is CASSVVGSGSGNTIYF. CDR3 DNA sequence: TGTGCCAGCAGCGTAGTTGGATCAGGGTCTGGAAACACCATATATTTT.

This clone was picked up one time. This rearrangement joins TRBV24-1 to TRBJ2-3; the D is unclear. The germline V gene encodes CDR1 KGHDR and CDR2 SFDVKD. The ends were cut back, 5 bases at V and 2 bases at J, with 7 bases in the middle. There are 13 residues in the CDR3. CDR3 in amino acids: CATSGANTDTQYF. The CDR3 nucleotides are TGTGCCACCAGTGGGGCCAACACAGATACGCAGTATTTT.

The J gene is TRBJ2-6, the V gene TRBV7-2; D is unresolved. V lost 3 bases and J lost 0, with 12 bases in between. CDR1 and CDR2 from the germline V gene are SGHTA and FQGNSA. The CDR3 is made up of 17 amino acids. CDR3 bases: TGTGCCAGCAGCTTGGCCATGGCCAGCTCTGGGGCCAACGTCCTGACTTTC. Translated, it gives CASSLAMASSGANVLTF. Looking up the rest from reference TRBV7-2 and TRBJ2-6 gives the full variable domain: GAGVSQSPSNKVTEKGKDVELRCDPISGHTALYWYRQSLGQGLEFLIYFQGNSAPDKSGLPSDRFSAERTGGSVSTLTIQRTQQEDSAVYLCASSLAMASSGANVLTFGAGSRLTVL.

The chain carries TRBV6-6 and TRBJ1-4; D might be TRBD1 (5 bases). CDR1 and CDR2 from the germline V gene are MNHNY and SVGAGI (reference sequence). This CDR3 spans 14 amino acids. The V and J ends lost 6 bases and 6 bases respectively, with 14 bases between them. In DNA, the CDR3 is TGTGCCAGCAGGTCCAGGGAAGAGGATGAAAAACTGTTTTTT. It encodes CASRSREEDEKLFF.

The chain couples TRBV3-1 (or the pseudogene TRBV3-2) to TRBJ2-7, with 8 bases identical to TRBD1. This CDR3 comprises 15 residues. CDR1 is LGHDT and CDR2 is YNNKEL in the germline V gene (reference sequence). The trim removed 4 bases at V and 4 bases at J, leaving 9 bases unmatched. The CDR3 region is CASSLYSGQGYEQYF. CDR3 coding DNA: TGTGCCAGCAGCCTCTATAGTGGACAGGGTTACGAGCAGTACTTC.

The J gene is TRBJ2-1, the V gene TRBV5-1, with 9 bases fitting TRBD1. V shed 0 bases and J 5 bases; nucleotides not matched to a gene: 0. The length of the CDR3 is 14 residues. CDR1 and CDR2 from the germline V gene are SGHRS and YFSETQ. CDR3 coding DNA: TGCGCCAGCAGCTTGGGGACAGGGGACAATGAGCAGTTCTTC. Translation gives CASSLGTGDNEQFF.

V usage is TRBV10-2 and J usage is TRBJ2-3; 7 nucleotides agree with TRBD2. CDR3 length equals 13 residues. Germline CDR1 and CDR2: WSHSY and SAAADI. V dropped 1 base and J dropped 9; count of bases not matched to a gene: 4. The CDR3 DNA reads TGCGCCAGCAGTGAGTACGTGGGGGGGACGCAGTATTTT. Translating gives CASSEYVGGTQYF.

V is TRBV19 and J is TRBJ2-7, with TRBD1 matching 8 bases. The CDR3 covers 13 residues. From germline, CDR1 is LNHDA and CDR2 SQIVND (reference sequence). J was trimmed by 2 bases and V by 4 bases; bases with no gene match: 1. The CDR3 sequence: CASSKGQAYEQYF. CDR3 nucleotide sequence: TGTGCCAGTAGTAAGGGACAGGCCTACGAGCAGTACTTC.

The chain is built from TRBV5-1 and TRBJ2-1; 9 bases agree with TRBD2. Germline values: CDR1 SGHRS, CDR2 YFSETQ. This CDR3 is 16 amino acids long. Trimming removed 1 base from V and 7 bases from J; junction bases left unmatched: 9. CDR3 sequence reads: CASSLWAGGLENEQFF. The CDR3 DNA is TGCGCCAGCAGCTTGTGGGCGGGGGGGCTGGAAAATGAGCAGTTCTTC.

V usage is TRBV5-1 and J usage is TRBJ1-2; 7 nucleotides line up with TRBD1. Germline-derived CDR1 and CDR2 are SGHRS and YFSETQ. This CDR3 has 15 amino acids. Trimming cost V 0 bases and J 3 bases; bases outside gene matches: 5. CDR3 loop: CASSLDRGAHYGYTF. CDR3 coding DNA: TGCGCCAGCAGCTTGGACAGGGGCGCACACTATGGCTACACCTTC.

V gene TRBV5-4 combines with J gene TRBJ1-3; TRBD1 is a possible D gene (5 bases). The CDR3 consists of 15 residues. Germline CDR1 SGHNT, CDR2 YYREEE (reference sequence). V dropped 4 bases and J dropped 0 bases, with 11 bases sitting between them. CDR3 in DNA: TGTGCCAGCAGCATTGACAGCTTCTCTGGAAACACCATATATTTT. It specifies CASSIDSFSGNTIYF.

The chain employs TRBV6-5 and TRBJ1-1, with 9 bases matching TRBD1. With 1 base clipped from V and 7 bases from J, the junction kept 4 bases outside the gene matches. The CDR3 contains 14 residues. The germline gives CDR1 MNHEY, CDR2 SVGAGI. CDR3 amino acids: CASSYYRGPSEAFF. CDR3 bases: TGTGCCAGCAGTTACTACAGGGGGCCGAGTGAAGCTTTCTTT.